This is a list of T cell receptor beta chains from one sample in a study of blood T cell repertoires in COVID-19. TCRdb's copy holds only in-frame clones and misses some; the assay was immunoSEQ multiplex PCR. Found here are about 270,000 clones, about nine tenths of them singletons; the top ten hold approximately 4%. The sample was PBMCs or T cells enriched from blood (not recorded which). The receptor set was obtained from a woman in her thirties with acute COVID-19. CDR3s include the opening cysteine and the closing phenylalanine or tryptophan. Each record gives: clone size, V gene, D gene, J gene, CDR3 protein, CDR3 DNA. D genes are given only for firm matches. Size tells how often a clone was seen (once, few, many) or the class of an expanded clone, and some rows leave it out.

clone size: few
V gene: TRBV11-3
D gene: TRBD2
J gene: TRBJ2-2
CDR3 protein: CASSFGLAGGAGELFF
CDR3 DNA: TGTGCCAGCAGCTTCGGACTAGCGGGAGGGGCCGGGGAGCTGTTTTTT

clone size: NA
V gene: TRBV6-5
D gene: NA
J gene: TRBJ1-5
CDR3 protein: CASRGTGMGQPQHF
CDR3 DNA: TGTGCCAGCAGGGGGACTGGGATGGGGCAGCCCCAGCATTTT

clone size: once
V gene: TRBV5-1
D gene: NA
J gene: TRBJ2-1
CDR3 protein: CASSIQGPYNEQFF
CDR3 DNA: TGCGCCAGCAGCATACAGGGCCCCTACAATGAGCAGTTCTTC

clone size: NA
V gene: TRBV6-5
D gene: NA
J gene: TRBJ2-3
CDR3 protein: CASSYRGSTDTQYF
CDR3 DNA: TGTGCCAGCAGTTACAGGGGTAGCACAGATACGCAGTATTTT

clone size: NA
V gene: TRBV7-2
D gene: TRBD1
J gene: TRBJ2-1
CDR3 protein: CASSSGGSEQFF
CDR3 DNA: TGTGCCAGCAGCTCAGGGGGCAGTGAGCAGTTCTTC

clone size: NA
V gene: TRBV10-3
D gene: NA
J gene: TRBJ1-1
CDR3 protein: CAISDGGLREAFF
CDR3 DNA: TGTGCCATCAGTGACGGGGGTCTTCGAGAAGCTTTCTTT

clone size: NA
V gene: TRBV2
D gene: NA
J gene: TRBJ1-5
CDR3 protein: CASSEALGSFYSNQPQHF
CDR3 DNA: TGTGCCAGCAGTGAAGCGCTGGGCAGCTTCTATAGCAATCAGCCCCAGCATTTT

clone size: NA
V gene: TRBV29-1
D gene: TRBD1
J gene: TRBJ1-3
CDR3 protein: CSVGVDRGNTIYF
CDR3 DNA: TGCAGCGTTGGAGTGGACAGGGGAAACACCATATATTTT

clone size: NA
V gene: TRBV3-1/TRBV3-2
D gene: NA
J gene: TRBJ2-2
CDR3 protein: CASSRGSGGTGELFF
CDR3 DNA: TGTGCCAGCAGCCGAGGATCTGGTGGCACCGGGGAGCTGTTTTTT

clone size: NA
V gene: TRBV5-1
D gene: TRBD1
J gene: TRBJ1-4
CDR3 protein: CASSGGTANEKLFF
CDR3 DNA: TGCGCCAGCAGCGGCGGGACAGCTAATGAAAAACTGTTTTTT

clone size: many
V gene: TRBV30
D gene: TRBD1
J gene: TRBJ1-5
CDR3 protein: CAWRGTGEAQPQHF
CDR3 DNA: TGTGCCTGGAGAGGGACAGGGGAGGCTCAGCCCCAGCATTTT

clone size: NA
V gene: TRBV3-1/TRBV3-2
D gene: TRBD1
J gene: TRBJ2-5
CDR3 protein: CASGRQGEETQYF
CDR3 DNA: TGTGCCAGCGGAAGACAGGGGGAAGAGACCCAGTACTTC

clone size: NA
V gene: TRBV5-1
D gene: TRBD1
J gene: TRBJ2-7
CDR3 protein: CASSLALGQGAHEQYF
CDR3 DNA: TGCGCCAGCAGCTTGGCCCTGGGACAGGGGGCCCACGAGCAGTACTTC

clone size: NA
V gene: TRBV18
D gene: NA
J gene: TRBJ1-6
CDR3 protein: CASSTGESSYNSPLHF
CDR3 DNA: TGTGCCAGCTCTACCGGGGAGAGCTCCTATAATTCACCCCTCCACTTT

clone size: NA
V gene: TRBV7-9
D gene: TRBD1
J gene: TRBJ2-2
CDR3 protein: CASSLPAQGATGELFF
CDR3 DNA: TGTGCCAGCAGCTTACCAGCACAGGGGGCCACCGGGGAGCTGTTTTTT